This T cell receptor (beta chain) was captured by sequencing in a study of T cell responses to AZD1222 COVID-19 vaccine. Study results and limitations: The sample set comprised mostly white British donors with more females, and clonal diversity was possibly underestimated. CD4 TCRs linked to vaccination spanned spike, dominating at 160-218 and 743-854. Only six or seven AZD1222 recipients were seropositive at baseline.

The data were produced by immunoSEQ multiplex PCR, yet TCRdb's version contains in-frame clones alone and is incomplete. Of roughly 150,000 clones listed, around 92% are singletons. Details on this clone: What it binds is not known.

Samples with a second dose at about 4 or about 12 weeks were pooled together. CDR1 is SQVTM and CDR2 is ANQGSEA in the germline V gene. The CDR3 extends over 13 amino acids. Deletions cut 6 bases from V and 0 bases from J, with 11 bases between. The chain joins TRBV29-1 to TRBJ1-2; maybe TRBD1 (5 bases). The TCR comes from an adult who received the AZD1222 COVID-19 vaccine. The starting material was peripheral blood, obtained 28 days after the second AZD1222 dose. CDR3 DNA: TGCAGCGTACGCGACAGTACTAACTATGGCTACACCTTC. Translated, it gives CSVRDSTNYGYTF. The full variable domain, rest sourced from reference TRBV29-1 and TRBJ1-2, is SAVISQKPSRDICQRGTSLTIQCQVDSQVTMMFWYRQQPGQSLTLIATANQGSEATYESGFVIDKFPISRPNLTFSTLTVSNMSPEDSSIYLCSVRDSTNYGYTFGSGTRLTVV.